These 3 T cell receptor beta chains came from one sample sequenced in a study of cytomegalovirus exposure and HLA in healthy donors. A multiplex PCR was run with 60 Vbeta primers and 13 Jbeta primers. Clones were sequenced by immunoSEQ multiplex PCR, and TCRdb holds only the in-frame ones, with some missing. The data contain 210,000 or so clones, over 75% of them singletons. Sequencing was performed on PBMCs. The receptors were sampled from a human donor in good health.

The rearrangement joins TRBV25-1 to TRBJ2-3, with 8 positions matching TRBD1. The trim removed 8 bases at V and 6 bases at J, leaving 13 bases unmatched. CDR3 length equals 15 residues. Germline V gene sequence: CDR1 MGHDK, CDR2 SYGVNS. In DNA form, the CDR3 reads TGTGCCAGCTCGGACCCTGCAGGGGGCTTTGATACGCAGTATTTT. Its translation: CASSDPAGGFDTQYF.

This clone occurred once. This chain joins TRBV14 and TRBJ2-3, with D hard to call. The CDR3 has 12 residues. The ends were cut back, 4 bases at V and 4 bases at J, with 6 bases in the middle. The germline gives CDR1 SGHDN, CDR2 FVKESK. The CDR3 reads CASSPGSDTQYF. Written as DNA, the CDR3 is TGTGCCAGCAGCCCAGGATCAGATACGCAGTATTTT. Together with reference TRBV14 and TRBJ2-3, the CDR3 gives the full variable domain: EAGVTQFPSHSVIEKGQTVTLRCDPISGHDNLYWYRRVMGKEIKFLLHFVKESKQDESGMPNNRFLAERTGGTYSTLKVQPAELEDSGVYFCASSPGSDTQYFGPGTRLTVL.

V and J are TRBV6-1 and TRBJ2-7, with D maybe TRBD1 (5 bases). The CDR3 has 15 residues. Germline values: CDR1 MNHNS, CDR2 SASEGT. The ends were cut back, 0 bases at V and 2 bases at J, with 11 bases in the middle. CDR3 sequence (DNA): TGTGCCAGCAGTGAAGCCGGCAGGGCAACCTACGAGCAGTACTTC. This encodes CASSEAGRATYEQYF.